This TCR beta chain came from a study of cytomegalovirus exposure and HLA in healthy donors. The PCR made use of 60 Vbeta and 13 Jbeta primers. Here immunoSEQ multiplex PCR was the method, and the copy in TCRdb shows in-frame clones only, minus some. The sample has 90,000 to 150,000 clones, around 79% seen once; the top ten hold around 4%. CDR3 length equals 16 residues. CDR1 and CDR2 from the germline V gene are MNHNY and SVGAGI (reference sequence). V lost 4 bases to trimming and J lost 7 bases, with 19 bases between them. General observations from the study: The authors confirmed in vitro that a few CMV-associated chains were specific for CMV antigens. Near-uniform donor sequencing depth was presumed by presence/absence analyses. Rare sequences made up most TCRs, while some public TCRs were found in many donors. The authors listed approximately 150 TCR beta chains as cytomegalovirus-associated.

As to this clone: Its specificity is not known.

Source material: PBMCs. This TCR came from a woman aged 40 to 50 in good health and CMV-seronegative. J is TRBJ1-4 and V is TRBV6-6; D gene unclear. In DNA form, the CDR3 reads TGTGCCAGCAGTTCCCACCCCGCAGGAGGAGGTGAAAAACTGTTTTTT. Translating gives CASSSHPAGGGEKLFF.